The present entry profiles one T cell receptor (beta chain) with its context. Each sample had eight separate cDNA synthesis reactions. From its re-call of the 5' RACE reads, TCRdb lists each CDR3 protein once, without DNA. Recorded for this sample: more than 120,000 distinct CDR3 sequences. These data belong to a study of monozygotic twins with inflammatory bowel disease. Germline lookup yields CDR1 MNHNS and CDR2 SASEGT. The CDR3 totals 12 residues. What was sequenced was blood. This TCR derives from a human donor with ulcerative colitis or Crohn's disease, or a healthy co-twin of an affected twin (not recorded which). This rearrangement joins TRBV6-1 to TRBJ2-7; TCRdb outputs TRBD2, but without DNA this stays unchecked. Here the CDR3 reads CASSEVQGGQYF.